These 21 T cell receptor beta chains share one sample of origin, sequenced in a study of spatial heterogeneity in lung cancer. TCRdb independently ran MiXCR on the 5' RACE reads; one entry per CDR3 protein. Among tens of thousands of distinct CDR3 sequences listed, approximately 6% were seen once. Described time point: sample taken at primary tumor resection. The sequences come from PBMCs, collected at surgery. The receptors stem from a female donor with early-stage non-small cell lung cancer.

The table lists this clonotype with many counts. V and J are TRBV28 and TRBJ2-1; a weak D match, TRBD2 (6 bases). This CDR3 is built from 16 residues. The V end was cut by 4 bases, the J end by 0 bases, with 13 bases between. Germline assignment: CDR1 MDHEN and CDR2 SYDVKM. CDR3 protein: CASSSPSDSSYNEQFF. Here the CDR3 DNA reads TGTGCCAGCAGTTCTCCTAGCGATAGCTCCTACAATGAGCAGTTCTTC. Looking up the rest from reference TRBV28 and TRBJ2-1 gives the full variable domain: DVKVTQSSRYLVKRTGEKVFLECVQDMDHENMFWYRQDPGLGLRLIYFSYDVKMKEKGDIPEGYSVSREKKERFSLILESASTNQTSMYLCASSSPSDSSYNEQFFGPGTRLTVL.

The chain has TRBV27 and TRBJ2-7; possibly TRBD1 or TRBD2 for D (5 bases each). Germline CDR1 MNHEY, CDR2 SMNVEV (reference sequence). CDR3 length: 15 amino acids. Between the trimmed V and J ends, which lost 4 bases and 1 base, there was a span of 14 bases. The CDR3 coding sequence is TGTGCCAGCAGTTCGGCAGGGAGTGTGTCCTACGAGCAGTACGTC. Protein product: CASSSAGSVSYEQYV.

There are a few counts of this clonotype. This chain joins TRBV11-3 and TRBJ2-2; TRBD1 might be the D (6 bases). V shed 6 bases and J shed 2 bases, with 10 bases lying between them. This CDR3 spans 14 amino acids. Germline V gene sequence: CDR1 SGHNT, CDR2 YENEEA. CDR3 region: CASRPRGNTGELFF. In DNA form, the CDR3 reads TGTGCCAGCAGGCCCAGGGGAAACACCGGGGAGCTGTTTTTT. The full variable domain, rest sourced from reference TRBV11-3 and TRBJ2-2, is EAGVVQSPRYKIIEKKQPVAFWCNPISGHNTLYWYLQNLGQGPELLIRYENEEAVDDSQLPKDRFSAERLKGVDSTLKIQPAELGDSAVYLCASRPRGNTGELFFGEGSRLTVL.

Many counts were recorded for this clonotype. The chain recombines TRBV15 with TRBJ1-1; D ambiguous. Trimming removed 2 bases from V and 4 bases from J, with 5 bases in between. Per germline, CDR1 LNHNV and CDR2 YYDKDF (reference sequence). The CDR3 has 12 amino acids. CDR3 DNA: TGTGCCACCAGCAGACCTTCCACTGAAGCTTTCTTT. The encoded protein is CATSRPSTEAFF.

The chain joins TRBV5-1 to TRBJ1-3, with TRBD1 identical over 7 bases. The CDR3 extends over 16 amino acids. V trimming: 2 bases; J trimming: 0 bases; junction bases outside the gene matches: 5. Germline CDR1 reads SGHRS; CDR2 reads YFSETQ. CDR3 amino acids: CASSFRDSTSGNTIYF. The CDR3, as DNA: TGCGCCAGCAGCTTCCGGGACAGCACCTCTGGAAACACCATATATTTT.

The CDR3 region has the DNA TGTGCCTGGAGCCAAAGGGGGAACACTGAAGCTTTCTTT. It translates to CAWSQRGNTEAFF. The chain recombines TRBV30 with TRBJ1-1; weak D call: TRBD1 (5 bases). CDR1 is GTSNPN, CDR2 SVGIG, per germline (reference sequence). The CDR3 covers 13 residues. The V end lost 3 bases, the J end lost 1 base, and 9 bases lay between the germline ends.

This clonotype was counted a few times. The V and J genes are TRBV28 and TRBJ1-5, with TRBD1 matching 7 bases. The germline V gene encodes CDR1 MDHEN and CDR2 SYDVKM. V lost 4 bases to trimming and J lost 5 bases; unmatched junction nucleotides: 8. The CDR3 covers 15 residues. The CDR3 sequence: CASSSAQGRDQPQHF. The CDR3 nucleotides read TGTGCCAGCAGTTCCGCACAGGGGAGGGATCAGCCCCAGCATTTT.

The chain uses TRBV30 and TRBJ2-3; 8 bases are a match to TRBD2. The CDR3 spans 14 residues. Trimming cost V 8 bases and J 3 bases; bases outside gene matches: 10. CDR1 is GTSNPN and CDR2 is SVGIG in the germline V gene (reference sequence). CDR3 coding DNA: TGTGCCCATAGCGGGGCCCCTCGGACAGATACGCAGTATTTT. The encoded protein is CAHSGAPRTDTQYF.

This clonotype was counted many times. This rearrangement joins TRBV7-9 to TRBJ2-3, with a possible D match to TRBD2 (5 bases). From germline, CDR1 is SEHNR and CDR2 FQNEAQ (reference sequence). The CDR3 runs to 12 residues. The V gene lost 8 bases and the J gene lost 3 bases, with 9 bases spanning the gap. CDR3 residues: CASLEGTDTQYF. The CDR3 nucleotides read TGTGCCAGCCTCGAGGGTACAGATACGCAGTATTTT.

In the case of this clonotype: It may be a read error: a sequence one base away is much more abundant. The rearrangement joins TRBV7-2 to TRBJ2-2; D gene unclear. V lost 0 bases and J lost 4, with 6 bases in between. This CDR3 has 14 amino acids. The germline CDR1 and CDR2 sequences are SGHTA and FQGNSA. CDR3 sequence reads: CASSLAFRTGELFF. The CDR3 DNA sequence: TGTGCCAGCAGCTTAGCGTTCCGCACCGGGGAGCTGTTTTTT.

This clonotype was seen ten or more times. V is TRBV6-1 and J is TRBJ2-1; D unresolved. The germline V gene encodes CDR1 MNHNS and CDR2 SASEGT. This CDR3 region has 13 residues. V was shortened by 2 bases and J by 4 bases, with 6 bases between the two germline ends. The CDR3 loop is CASSEQSYNEQFF. The CDR3 nucleotides are TGTGCCAGCAGTGAACAGTCTTACAATGAGCAGTTCTTC.

This clonotype was seen only a few times. This sequence joins TRBV15 and TRBJ1-1, with D perhaps matching TRBD1 (5 bases). V dropped 5 bases and J dropped 4 bases, with 11 bases sitting between them. The germline CDR1 and CDR2 sequences are LNHNV and YYDKDF (reference sequence). CDR3 length equals 13 residues. CDR3 sequence: CATSLQGPTEAFF. The CDR3 coding sequence is TGTGCCACCAGCCTCCAGGGACCCACTGAAGCTTTCTTT. Combining the CDR3 with reference TRBV15 and TRBJ1-1 gives the whole variable domain DAMVIQNPRYQVTQFGKPVTLSCSQTLNHNVMYWYQQKSSQAPKLLFHYYDKDFNNEADTPDNFQSRRPNTSFCFLDIRSPGLGDTAMYLCATSLQGPTEAFFGQGTRLTVV.

The chain uses TRBV7-9 and TRBJ2-1; TRBD2 agrees at 11 bases. V trimming: 5 bases; J trimming: 6 bases; junction bases outside the gene matches: 6. Germline V lookup: CDR1 SEHNR, CDR2 FQNEAQ (reference sequence). The CDR3 contains 15 residues. The CDR3 DNA is TGTGCCAGCAGCCGAGGGACTAGCGGCCTCAATGAGCAGTTCTTC. This codes for CASSRGTSGLNEQFF.

This clonotype has at least ten counts. The chain links TRBV12-3 or TRBV12-4 to TRBJ2-3; D gene unclear. The CDR3 has 15 amino acids. V dropped 7 bases and J dropped 2 bases, with 16 bases sitting between them. As DNA, the CDR3 is TGTGCCAGCACAAGCTATAAGAAGTCCACAGATACGCAGTATTTT. It yields the protein CASTSYKKSTDTQYF.

This clonotype has only a few counts. This chain connects TRBV5-1 to TRBJ2-1; TRBD2 agrees at 8 bases. The CDR3 sequence is 15 residues long. Germline trimming cut 0 bases from V and 8 bases from J; bases unmatched to any gene: 7. Germline V gene lookup returns CDR1 SGHRS and CDR2 YFSETQ. CDR3 nucleotides: TGCGCCAGCAGCTTGGCGGGGGGGCCTCCCGATGAGCAGTTCTTC. Its translation: CASSLAGGPPDEQFF.

This rearrangement joins TRBV20-1 to TRBJ1-1; D is ambiguous. The V gene's germline CDR1 is DFQATT and CDR2 SNEGSKA (reference sequence). The CDR3 spans 16 residues. V shed 1 base and J shed 2 bases, with 17 bases lying between them. CDR3 DNA: TGCAGTGCTAGAGCGGACTCAAGGTTGGGAAACACTGAAGCTTTCTTT. It encodes CSARADSRLGNTEAFF.

The table lists this clonotype with a few counts. The CDR3 DNA sequence: TGTGCCAGCAGCCGAAGGGACGGAGTCTCCTATAATTCACCCCTCCACTTT. The encoded protein is CASSRRDGVSYNSPLHF. The chain employs TRBV14 and TRBJ1-6; possible D gene TRBD1, 5 bases. This CDR3 spans 17 amino acids. V was pared by 4 bases and J by 0 bases, with 13 bases between. The germline CDR1 and CDR2 sequences are SGHDN and FVKESK. Full variable domain (outside the CDR3, taken from reference TRBV14 and TRBJ1-6): EAGVTQFPSHSVIEKGQTVTLRCDPISGHDNLYWYRRVMGKEIKFLLHFVKESKQDESGMPNNRFLAERTGGTYSTLKVQPAELEDSGVYFCASSRRDGVSYNSPLHFGNGTRLTVT.

This clonotype was seen more than once but under ten times. This sequence joins TRBV27 and TRBJ2-3; D is unresolved. This CDR3 spans 16 amino acids. Germline assignment: CDR1 MNHEY and CDR2 SMNVEV (reference sequence). V lost 6 bases to trimming and J lost 7 bases, with 23 bases between them. The CDR3 DNA reads TGTGCCAGCAGGATCCCTTTAACGGCCAGTGGGTATACGCAGTATTTT. Protein: CASRIPLTASGYTQYF.

The CDR3 sequence: CASTSGGPTDTQYF. The CDR3 DNA reads as TGTGCCAGCACTAGCGGGGGCCCCACAGATACGCAGTATTTT. The chain couples TRBV28 to TRBJ2-3; TRBD2 matches at 10 bases. The V gene's germline CDR1 is MDHEN and CDR2 SYDVKM. The CDR3 is 14 residues long. V trimming: 7 bases; J trimming: 2 bases; junction bases outside the gene matches: 3.

J is TRBJ2-7 and V is TRBV20-1; TRBD1 aligns across 9 bases. This CDR3 is 14 amino acids long. CDR1 and CDR2 from the germline V gene are DFQATT and SNEGSKA (reference sequence). After removal of 6 bases from V and 4 bases from J, the junction contained 10 bases not matched to a gene. This CDR3 is CSANRGPGKYEQYV. The DNA of the CDR3 is TGCAGTGCCAACAGGGGGCCGGGGAAATACGAGCAGTACGTC.

This clonotype was detected only a few times. This chain links TRBV5-5 with TRBJ2-2; the match to TRBD1 covers 9 bases. V lost 4 bases and J lost 7; bases outside the gene matches: 8. CDR3 length: 15 residues. Germline-derived CDR1 and CDR2 are SGHKS and YYEKEE (reference sequence). In DNA, the CDR3 is TGTGCCAGCAGCCCCTGGGACAGGGATGGCGGGGAGCTGTTTTTT. This gives the protein CASSPWDRDGGELFF.